A single sample is the source of the 17 T cell receptor beta chains below, sequenced in a study of cytomegalovirus exposure and HLA in healthy donors. Amplification used 60 Vbeta primers and 13 Jbeta primers. Measured with immunoSEQ multiplex PCR; TCRdb has only the in-frame clones, and not every one. In the table there are 90,000 to 130,000 clones, around 80% of which are singletons. Sequenced input: PBMCs. The receptors stem from a woman between 18 and 29 years old in good health and CMV-seropositive.

The chain combines TRBV28 with TRBJ1-4; 7 bases are a match to TRBD1. V lost 6 bases, J lost 10 bases, and 14 bases stayed unmatched. This CDR3 contains 15 residues. Germline CDR1 and CDR2: MDHEN and SYDVKM. In DNA, the CDR3 is TGTGCCAGCAGCACTACGGCAGGGGGGATGGGAAAACTGTTTTTT. This gives the protein CASSTTAGGMGKLFF.

This rearrangement joins TRBV4-2 to TRBJ2-7; D is undetermined. Germline V lookup: CDR1 LGHNA, CDR2 YNFKEQ. The CDR3 runs to 13 residues. Trimming pared 0 bases from V and 4 bases from J, leaving 7 bases between. CDR3 sequence (DNA): TGTGCCAGCAGCCAAGACTGGCGGTACGAGCAGTACTTC. Its translation: CASSQDWRYEQYF.

Of note for this clone: Compared with germline, one end of the junction differs, possibly owing to a read error. The J gene is TRBJ2-2, the V gene TRBV25-1; TRBD2 might be the D (6 bases). This CDR3 has 18 residues. Looked up from germline, CDR1 is MGHDK and CDR2 is SYGVNS. The CDR3 coding sequence is TGTGCCATCAGTGAATATGGTCGGGCGGGGCCGAACACCGGGGAGCTGTTTTTT. Its protein is CAISEYGRAGPNTGELFF.

V usage is TRBV28 and J usage is TRBJ2-7, with D possibly being TRBD2 (7 bases). Per germline, CDR1 MDHEN and CDR2 SYDVKM. The ends were cut back, 0 bases at V and 6 bases at J, with 15 bases in the middle. This CDR3 comprises 15 residues. CDR3 region: CASSLWQAGAGEQYF. CDR3 bases: TGTGCCAGCAGTTTATGGCAGGCGGGGGCGGGCGAGCAGTACTTC.

The chain carries TRBV18 and TRBJ1-1; 10 nucleotides match TRBD1. This CDR3 contains 14 residues. Per germline, CDR1 KGHSH and CDR2 LQKENI. The V gene end was trimmed by 3 bases and the J gene end by 9 bases; junction bases not matched to a gene: 7. The CDR3 spells CASSPRGTGDKAFF. The CDR3 bases are TGTGCCAGCTCACCTCGGGGGACAGGGGATAAAGCTTTCTTT.

The genes are TRBV5-6 and TRBJ2-2; TRBD2 agrees at 9 bases. There are 17 residues in the CDR3. V lost 0 bases to trimming and J lost 1 base; unmatched junction nucleotides: 4. Germline CDR1 SGHDT, CDR2 YYEEEE. The CDR3 protein is CASSLGLAGLNTGELFF. The CDR3 region has the DNA TGTGCCAGCAGCTTGGGGCTAGCGGGATTGAACACCGGGGAGCTGTTTTTT.

The table lists this clone with a few counts. CDR3 coding DNA: TGTGCCAGCAGCTTGGGGACAGTTAATTCACCCCTCCACTTT. Translation: CASSLGTVNSPLHF. The gene calls are TRBV5-6 and TRBJ1-6; tentative D call: TRBD1 (6 bases). Germline V gene data show CDR1 as SGHDT and CDR2 as YYEEEE. The germline V and J ends were trimmed by 0 bases and 6 bases, with 7 bases remaining between them. The CDR3 covers 14 residues.

V usage is TRBV6-5 and J usage is TRBJ2-7, with 8 bases matching TRBD2. Germline-derived CDR1 and CDR2 are MNHEY and SVGAGI. The CDR3 covers 15 residues. J lost 3 bases, V lost 2 bases, and 6 bases had no gene match. CDR3 residues: CASSYQRESSYEQYF. The CDR3 DNA sequence: TGTGCCAGCAGTTACCAGCGGGAGTCGAGCTACGAGCAGTACTTC.

J is TRBJ1-2 and V is TRBV27; 9 bases fit TRBD1. The CDR3 runs to 15 residues. J lost 2 bases, V lost 2 bases, and 3 bases had no gene match. CDR1 is MNHEY and CDR2 is SMNVEV in the germline V gene (reference sequence). In DNA, the CDR3 is TGTGCCAGCAGTTTAGGGGGGACAGGGAACTATGGCTACACCTTC. This gives the protein CASSLGGTGNYGYTF.

This chain links TRBV2 with TRBJ2-7; TRBD2 matches 8 bases. Trimming at V came to 3 bases and at J to 2 bases, leaving 3 bases not matched to a gene. The CDR3 consists of 14 residues. Germline V CDR1 and CDR2: SNHLY, FYNNEI. The CDR3 nucleotides read TGTGCCAGCAGTGAGAGCGGGGGAACCTACGAGCAGTACTTC. It is translated as CASSESGGTYEQYF. Combining the CDR3 with reference TRBV2 and TRBJ2-7 gives the whole variable domain EPEVTQTPSHQVTQMGQEVILRCVPISNHLYFYWYRQILGQKVEFLVSFYNNEISEKSEIFDDQFSVERPDGSNFTLKIRSTKLEDSAMYFCASSESGGTYEQYFGPGTRLTVT.

The rearrangement uses TRBV28 and TRBJ1-1; 9 bases are a match to TRBD1. The CDR3 covers 16 residues. Per germline, CDR1 MDHEN and CDR2 SYDVKM. V lost 2 bases and J lost 7; bases outside the gene matches: 11. CDR3 sequence: CASSLRDRDRAIEAFF. The CDR3 DNA reads as TGTGCCAGCAGTTTACGGGACCGGGACAGGGCAATTGAAGCTTTCTTT. Together with reference TRBV28 and TRBJ1-1, the CDR3 gives the full variable domain: DVKVTQSSRYLVKRTGEKVFLECVQDMDHENMFWYRQDPGLGLRLIYFSYDVKMKEKGDIPEGYSVSREKKERFSLILESASTNQTSMYLCASSLRDRDRAIEAFFGQGTRLTVV.

This clone was seen a few times. The chain carries TRBV7-6 and TRBJ1-1, with TRBD1 identical over 10 bases. In germline, CDR1 is SGHVS, CDR2 FNYEAQ. CDR3 length: 15 residues. The junction had 4 bases not matched to a gene; V was cut back by 1 base and J by 5 bases. As DNA, the CDR3 is TGTGCCAGCAGCTTAGGAGGGACAGGGGAAACTGAAGCTTTCTTT. This gives the protein CASSLGGTGETEAFF.

The V call is TRBV7-8, the J call TRBJ2-1; 10 bases are shared with TRBD2. The CDR3 is 15 residues long. CDR1 is SGHVS and CDR2 is FQNEAQ in the germline V gene. V lost 5 bases, J lost 8 bases, and 9 bases stayed unmatched. Written as DNA, the CDR3 is TGTGCCAGCAGCCCGCGGACTAGCGGCGGCGATGAGCAGTTCTTC. This sequence encodes CASSPRTSGGDEQFF.

The V and J genes are TRBV6-5 and TRBJ2-3; maybe TRBD2 (5 bases). V lost 4 bases, J lost 3 bases, and 8 bases lay in between. Germline V gene lookup returns CDR1 MNHEY and CDR2 SVGAGI. This CDR3 is built from 13 residues. In nucleotides, the CDR3 is TGTGCCAGCAGTTTGGGGAGAACAGATACGCAGTATTTT. It is translated as CASSLGRTDTQYF.

The CDR3 sequence: CTGEGASEAFF. CDR3 sequence (DNA): TGCACCGGCGAGGGGGCCAGTGAAGCTTTCTTT. This rearrangement joins TRBV20-1 to TRBJ1-1, with TRBD1 matching over 7 bases. From germline, CDR1 is DFQATT and CDR2 SNEGSKA (reference sequence). The CDR3 totals 11 residues.

The rearrangement uses TRBV7-8 and TRBJ1-5, with D possibly being TRBD1 (6 bases). The V gene lost 2 bases and the J gene lost 4 bases, with 12 bases spanning the gap. The length of the CDR3 is 15 residues. Germline V gene sequence: CDR1 SGHVS, CDR2 FQNEAQ. CDR3 nucleotides: TGTGCCAGCAGCTTATTGAGGACAGAGAATCAGCCCCAGCATTTT. The encoded protein is CASSLLRTENQPQHF.

The chain employs TRBV28 and TRBJ1-2; tentative D call: TRBD1 (6 bases). V was cut by 7 bases and J by 4 bases, with 16 bases left in between. Germline assignment: CDR1 MDHEN and CDR2 SYDVKM. This CDR3 has 14 amino acids. CDR3 residues: CASIAGTLFYGYTF. The DNA for the CDR3 is TGTGCCAGCATTGCCGGGACACTTTTCTATGGCTACACCTTC.